This note documents a single T cell receptor (beta chain) sequence. Enrolled through a virtual design, the participants were between roughly 18 and 90 years of age and came from 24 US areas. This sample was taken from a study of blood T cell repertoires in COVID-19. At the level of the study: Specimens from acute and convalescent COVID-19 originated in the United States, Italy and Spain. The cDNA or gDNA used as material had been derived from T cells, B-cell-depleted T cells, or PBMCs.

The ends lost 4 bases at V and 3 bases at J; junction bases unmatched: 11. The germline V gene has CDR1 MDHEN and CDR2 SYDVKM. The CDR3 runs 17 residues. In the authors' workflow: The authors estimated nucleated cell counts from reference gene primer amplification. Clones were read by immunoSEQ multiplex PCR, and TCRdb kept only the in-frame ones, dropping some. From that table come the V and J calls and clone size; the DNA was used to work out D and trimming. The sample has about 210,000 clones, about 76% seen once. The chain has TRBV28 and TRBJ1-3; 8 nucleotides agree with TRBD1. This receptor was taken from a woman between 50 and 59 years old with acute COVID-19. The sequenced sample was PBMCs or T cells enriched from blood (not recorded which). The CDR3 loop is CASSSPLDRGFGNTIYF. In DNA form, the CDR3 reads TGTGCCAGCAGTTCCCCCCTTGACAGGGGCTTTGGAAACACCATATATTTT.